This TCR beta chain was identified during a study of cytomegalovirus exposure and HLA in healthy donors. Study-wide results and limits: Later on, analysis showed that most CMV-associated TCR beta chains appeared to be HLA-restricted. Per a later analysis, about 18,000 TCR beta sequences showed association with HLA alleles at 0.05 false discovery rate.

In the case of this clone: Its antigen is still unknown.

Healthy people donating bone marrow made up the donors. In germline, CDR1 is MNHEY, CDR2 SVGAGI. V was trimmed by 5 bases and J by 4 bases, leaving 12 bases between them. The CDR3 extends over 13 amino acids. The PCR was carried out with 60 Vbeta primers and 13 Jbeta primers. Sequenced by immunoSEQ multiplex PCR; TCRdb stores in-frame clones only, minus some. The sample contains over 80,000 clones, less than 80% of which appear only once. The sample consisted of PBMCs. The origin of this receptor is a boy aged 10-17 years in good health and CMV-seropositive. The rearrangement joins TRBV6-5 to TRBJ2-7; possibly TRBD2 for D (7 bases). The DNA of the CDR3 is TGTGCCAGCAGTAGGGGGACTAAATACGAGCAGTACTTC. Protein product: CASSRGTKYEQYF.